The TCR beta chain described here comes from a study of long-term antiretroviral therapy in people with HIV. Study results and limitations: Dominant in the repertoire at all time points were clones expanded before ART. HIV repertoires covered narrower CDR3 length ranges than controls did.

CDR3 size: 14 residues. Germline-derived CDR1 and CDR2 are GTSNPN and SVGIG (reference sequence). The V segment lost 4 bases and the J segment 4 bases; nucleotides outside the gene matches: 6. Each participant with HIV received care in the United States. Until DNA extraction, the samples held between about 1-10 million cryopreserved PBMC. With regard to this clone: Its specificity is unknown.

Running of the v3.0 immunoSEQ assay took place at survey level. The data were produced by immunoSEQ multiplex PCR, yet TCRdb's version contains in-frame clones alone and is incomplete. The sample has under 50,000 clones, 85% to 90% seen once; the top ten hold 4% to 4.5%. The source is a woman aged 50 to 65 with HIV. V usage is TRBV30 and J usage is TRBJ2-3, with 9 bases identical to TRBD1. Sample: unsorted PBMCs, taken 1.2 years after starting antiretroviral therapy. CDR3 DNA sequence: TGTGCCTGGATGACAGGGGGTAGTGCAGATACGCAGTATTTT. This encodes CAWMTGGSADTQYF.